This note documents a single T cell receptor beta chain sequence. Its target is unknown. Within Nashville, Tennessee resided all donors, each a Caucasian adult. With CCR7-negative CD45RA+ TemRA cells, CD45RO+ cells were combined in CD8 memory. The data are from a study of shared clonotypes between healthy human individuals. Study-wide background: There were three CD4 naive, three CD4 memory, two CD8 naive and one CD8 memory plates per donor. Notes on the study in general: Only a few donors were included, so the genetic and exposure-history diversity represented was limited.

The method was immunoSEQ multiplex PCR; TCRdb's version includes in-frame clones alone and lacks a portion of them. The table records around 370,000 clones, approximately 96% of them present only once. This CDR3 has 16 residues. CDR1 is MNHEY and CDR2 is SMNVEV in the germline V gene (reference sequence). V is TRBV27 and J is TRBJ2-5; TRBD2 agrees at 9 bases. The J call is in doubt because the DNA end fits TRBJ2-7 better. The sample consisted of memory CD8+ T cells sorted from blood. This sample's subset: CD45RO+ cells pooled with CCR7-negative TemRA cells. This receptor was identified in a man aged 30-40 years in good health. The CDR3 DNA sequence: TGTGCCAGCAGTCTATGGGGTAGCGGGGGTCCCTACGAGCAGTACTTC. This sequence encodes CASSLWGSGGPYEQYF.